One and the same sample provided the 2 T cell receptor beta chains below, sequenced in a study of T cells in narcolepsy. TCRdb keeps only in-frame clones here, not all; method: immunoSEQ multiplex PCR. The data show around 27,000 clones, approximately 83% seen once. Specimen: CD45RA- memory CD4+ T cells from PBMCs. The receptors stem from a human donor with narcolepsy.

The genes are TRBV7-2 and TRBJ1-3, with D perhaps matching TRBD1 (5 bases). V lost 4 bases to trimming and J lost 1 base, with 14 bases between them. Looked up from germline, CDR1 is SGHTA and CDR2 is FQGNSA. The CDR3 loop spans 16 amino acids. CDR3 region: CASSSPWTKSGNTIYF. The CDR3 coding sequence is TGTGCCAGCAGCTCTCCTTGGACAAAATCTGGAAACACCATATATTTT.

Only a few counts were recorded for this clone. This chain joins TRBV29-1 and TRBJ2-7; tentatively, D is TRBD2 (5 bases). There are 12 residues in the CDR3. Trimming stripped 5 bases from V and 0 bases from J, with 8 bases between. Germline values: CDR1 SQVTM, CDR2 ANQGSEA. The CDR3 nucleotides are TGCAGCGTTATGAGCGGCTCCTACGAGCAGTACTTC. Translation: CSVMSGSYEQYF.